The entry that follows covers one T cell receptor beta chain sequence. What it recognizes is unknown. This sample was included in a study of cytomegalovirus exposure and HLA in healthy donors. Findings and caveats of the study: Upon later analysis, HLA-associated TCR beta chains proved more clonally expanded than other, equally common chains.

Primers for the PCR totalled 60 Vbeta and 13 Jbeta. Some clones are missing from TCRdb's copy, which holds only in-frame ones; the method was immunoSEQ multiplex PCR. The data show 180,000 or so clones, over 70% seen once. Germline-derived CDR1 and CDR2 are WSHSY and SAAADI. This CDR3 is 13 amino acids long. With 10 bases removed from V and 8 bases from J, the gap between germline ends came to 18 bases. The clonotype was recovered from a female donor in good health and CMV-seronegative. The sequenced sample was PBMCs. J is TRBJ2-1 and V is TRBV10-2; a possible D gene is TRBD1 (6 bases). The CDR3 region is CATTTGTLDEQFF. Here the CDR3 DNA reads TGCGCCACGACCACCGGGACATTGGATGAGCAGTTCTTC.